Given below is one TCR beta chain in context. Its specificity is not known. The data belong to a study of T cells after yellow fever vaccination. TCRdb re-analysed the 5' RACE reads in MiXCR, keeping a single row per CDR3 protein. The sample records some 160,000 distinct CDR3 sequences, approximately 10% being singletons. Study results and limitations: A large majority of primary-vaccination clones showed up again after the booster (under 98% CD4, almost 90% CD8).

The CDR3 is 18 residues long. Per the germline V gene, CDR1 is MNHEY and CDR2 is SVGEGT. Trimming took off 6 bases at V and 6 bases at J, with 26 bases between the two ends. Material: CD8+ T cells sorted from PBMCs, obtained 45 days after the yellow fever booster vaccination. The V gene is TRBV6-2 or TRBV6-3, the J gene TRBJ2-2, with D possibly TRBD2 on 5 matching bases. This clonotype was obtained from a young man who received the YFV17D yellow fever vaccine. The CDR3 protein is CASRLAWTAEDSAGELFF. CDR3 in DNA: TGTGCCAGCAGGCTAGCTTGGACGGCGGAGGATTCCGCCGGGGAGCTGTTTTTT.